A selection of T cell receptor beta chains follows, all from one sample in a study of blood T cell repertoires in COVID-19. Some clones are missing from TCRdb's copy, which holds only in-frame ones; the method was immunoSEQ multiplex PCR. The sample holds about 68,000 clones; 80% to 90% are singletons and the top ten take over 1.1%. Sequenced sample: peripheral blood. These receptors all stem from a woman aged 55-70 years with acute or convalescent COVID-19. CDR3s include the opening cysteine and the closing phenylalanine or tryptophan. D genes are given only for firm matches. Clone size appears in some rows only: once, few, many, or a class for an expanded clone.

TRBV5-1,TRBD1,TRBJ2-1,once,TGCGCCAGCAGCCCGAACCGACAGGGCGGTGAGCAGTTCTTC,CASSPNRQGGEQFF
TRBV13,TRBD1,TRBJ1-4,NA,TGTGCCAGCAGCTCCAGCCGGGACAGGGTTGAAAAACTGTTTTTT,CASSSSRDRVEKLFF
TRBV7-9,NA,TRBJ1-1,NA,TGTGCCAGCAGCCGAGACTGGGCTGAAGCTTTCTTT,CASSRDWAEAFF
TRBV7-7,TRBD2,TRBJ2-3,NA,TGTGCTAGCAGCTTAGGACTAGCGGGCACAGATACGCAGTATTTT,CASSLGLAGTDTQYF
TRBV3-1/TRBV3-2,TRBD2,TRBJ2-1,NA,TGTGCCAGCAGCCAAGACCTAGCGGGGGGCCGGGAGCAGTTCTTC,CASSQDLAGGREQFF
TRBV5-1,NA,TRBJ1-3,NA,TGCGCCAGCAGCCTGGCCGACACAAGCTCTGGAAACACCATATATTTT,CASSLADTSSGNTIYF
TRBV28,NA,TRBJ1-5,few,TGTGCCACCATAAAGCCCAACAGGGAAGTTGGCAATCAGCCCCAGCATTTT,CATIKPNREVGNQPQHF
TRBV15,TRBD2,TRBJ2-7,once,TGTGCCACCAGCAGGGCACTAGCGGGGGGGCGAAACGAGCAGTACTTC,CATSRALAGGRNEQYF
TRBV11-3,TRBD2,TRBJ2-1,NA,TGTGCCAGCAGCTCCGGGACTAGCGGGAGCCATGAGCAGTTCTTC,CASSSGTSGSHEQFF
TRBV4-1,TRBD1,TRBJ2-3,NA,TGCGCCAGCAGCCAACTCGATATGACAGGGGCGCAGTATTTT,CASSQLDMTGAQYF
TRBV10-2,TRBD2,TRBJ2-3,few,TGCGCCAGCAAAACCGGGACTAGCGGTGGTATGACGGCAGATACGCAGTATTTT,CASKTGTSGGMTADTQYF
TRBV30,TRBD1,TRBJ2-1,once,TGTGCACAGTGGGACAGGAGATCGGGGAATGAGCAGTTCTTC,CAQWDRRSGNEQFF
TRBV10-2,TRBD2,TRBJ2-1,NA,TGCGCCAGCAGACCCGGGACTAGCAAAAATGAGCAGTTCTTC,CASRPGTSKNEQFF
TRBV7-9,NA,TRBJ1-1,NA,TGTGCCAGCAGCTTAGGCCGCGTAGGAGCTGAAGCTTTCTTT,CASSLGRVGAEAFF
TRBV2,NA,TRBJ1-1,NA,TGTGCCAGCATAGGAGGCGGCGGGGGGAACACTGAAGCTTTCTTT,CASIGGGGGNTEAFF
TRBV28,TRBD1,TRBJ1-5,once,TGTGCCAGCAGCCGGGTCACAGGGGTACTTGGGCAGCCCCAGCATTTT,CASSRVTGVLGQPQHF
TRBV2,NA,TRBJ1-5,NA,TGTGCCAGCAGTGAACGGCGGGGCGGGCAACGATATAGCAATCAGCCCCAGCATTTT,CASSERRGGQRYSNQPQHF
TRBV6-1,TRBD1,TRBJ1-2,NA,TGTGCCAGCAGTGAGAGACAGGGGACCTATGGCTACACCTTC,CASSERQGTYGYTF
TRBV14,TRBD1,TRBJ1-2,once,TGTGCCAGCAGCCAGAGCCAGGGGGCGAGAGCTAACTATGGCTACACCTTC,CASSQSQGARANYGYTF
TRBV5-1,NA,TRBJ1-2,NA,TGCGCCAGCAGCTTGGCCGGAGGGAACTATGGCTACACCTTC,CASSLAGGNYGYTF
TRBV4-1,NA,TRBJ2-5,NA,TGCGCCAGCAGCCCGAGAGAGTGGTACCAAGAGACCCAGTACTTC,CASSPREWYQETQYF
TRBV19,NA,TRBJ2-1,few,TGTGCCAGTAGTTTGACAGGCCACGTCGATGAGCAGTTCTTC,CASSLTGHVDEQFF
TRBV5-1,NA,TRBJ1-1,few,TGCGCCAGCAGCGGGAAACAGGGTGTCCCGACTGAAGCTTTCTTT,CASSGKQGVPTEAFF
TRBV12-3/TRBV12-4,TRBD1,TRBJ1-6,NA,TGTGCCAGCAGCCAGGGGGACAATTCACCCCTCCACTTT,CASSQGDNSPLHF
TRBV2,TRBD1,TRBJ1-3,NA,TGTGCCAGCAGGATTGACAGGGCGTCTGGAAACACCATATATTTT,CASRIDRASGNTIYF
TRBV24-1,NA,TRBJ2-2,NA,TGTGCCACCAGTGATTCCTCTAGGGGGTTATACACCGGGGAGCTGTTTTTT,CATSDSSRGLYTGELFF
TRBV27,NA,TRBJ1-6,few,TGTGCCAGCAGTCGCAGGCATTTGAGTTCACCCCTCCACTTT,CASSRRHLSSPLHF
TRBV6-1,TRBD2,TRBJ2-2,NA,TGTGCCAGCAGTGAAATTTTTGGGGGGAGGGGGAACACCGGGGAGCTGTTTTTT,CASSEIFGGRGNTGELFF
TRBV2,TRBD1,TRBJ1-2,NA,TGTGCCAGCAGTAAGGGACAGGGGATCGATGGCTACACCTTC,CASSKGQGIDGYTF
TRBV5-1,TRBD1,TRBJ2-1,NA,TGCGCCAGCAGCCGCGGGACAGGGGGAAGGGATGAGCAGTTCTTC,CASSRGTGGRDEQFF
TRBV15,NA,TRBJ1-4,NA,TGTGCCACCAGCAGAGGGGGGCTAACTAATGAAAAACTGTTTTTT,CATSRGGLTNEKLFF
TRBV13,NA,TRBJ2-7,NA,TGTGCCAGCAGCTTTTTCTCCAAGACAGCCTCCTACGAGCAGTACTTC,CASSFFSKTASYEQYF
TRBV5-1,TRBD1,TRBJ2-7,NA,TGCGCCAGCAGCTCCGGGACAGGGTCTTACGAGCAGTACTTC,CASSSGTGSYEQYF
TRBV5-8,TRBD2,TRBJ2-3,NA,TGTGCCAGCAGCCCGGGAGGGGGTCAGCAGTATTTT,CASSPGGGQQYF
TRBV4-1,TRBD2,TRBJ2-3,NA,TGCGCCAGCAGCCAGACCACTAGCGGGAGATTTGCAGATACGCAGTATTTT,CASSQTTSGRFADTQYF
TRBV18,NA,TRBJ2-1,once,TGTGCCAGCTCACCAGGAGGTCGGAATGAGCAGTTCTTC,CASSPGGRNEQFF
TRBV12-3/TRBV12-4,NA,TRBJ2-3,once,TGTGCCAGCAGTTTAGGGAGAGATACGCAGTATTTT,CASSLGRDTQYF
TRBV28,TRBD1,TRBJ1-6,NA,TGTGCCAGCAAAAACCCAGGGGGTAATTCACCCCTCCACTTT,CASKNPGGNSPLHF
TRBV2,TRBD2,TRBJ2-1,few,TGTGCCAGCAGAAAAGCGGGAGTCTACCGAACCAGCTCCTACAATGAGCAGTTCTTC,CASRKAGVYRTSSYNEQFF
TRBV3-1/TRBV3-2,TRBD1,TRBJ1-5,NA,TGTGCCAGCAGCCGTAGTAGCGGGACAGCTAATCAGCCCCAGCATTTT,CASSRSSGTANQPQHF
TRBV19,TRBD2,TRBJ2-3,NA,TGTGCCAGTATGGGTGTAGCGGGGGGCACAGATACGCAGTATTTT,CASMGVAGGTDTQYF
TRBV6-5,NA,TRBJ1-5,NA,TGTGCCAGCAGCCTACTAGCTGGTCAGCCCCAGCATTTT,CASSLLAGQPQHF
TRBV24-1,TRBD2,TRBJ2-5,NA,TGTGCCACCAGTGATTGGACTAGCGCAGAGACCCAGTACTTC,CATSDWTSAETQYF
TRBV5-1,TRBD1,TRBJ1-2,NA,TGCGCCAGCACCCGGACAGGGGAAAAAAGCGGCTACACCTTC,CASTRTGEKSGYTF
TRBV5-5,NA,TRBJ1-2,once,TGTGCCAGCAGCTCTCGTAGACAGCTGCCCTATGGCTACACCTTC,CASSSRRQLPYGYTF
TRBV27,TRBD1,TRBJ1-2,NA,TGTGCCAGCAGTACACGCACAGGGGGCGCGGACTATGGCTACACCTTC,CASSTRTGGADYGYTF
TRBV9,TRBD2,TRBJ2-3,NA,TGTGCCAGCAGCGGGCGGACTAGCGGGATCCGCACAGATACGCAGTATTTT,CASSGRTSGIRTDTQYF
TRBV14,NA,TRBJ2-2,NA,TGTGCCAGCAGCCACGTGGGACAGAACACCGGGGAGCTGTTTTTT,CASSHVGQNTGELFF
TRBV2,NA,TRBJ1-1,NA,TGTGCCAGCAGGGACAGTCAATACACTGAAGCTTTCTTT,CASRDSQYTEAFF